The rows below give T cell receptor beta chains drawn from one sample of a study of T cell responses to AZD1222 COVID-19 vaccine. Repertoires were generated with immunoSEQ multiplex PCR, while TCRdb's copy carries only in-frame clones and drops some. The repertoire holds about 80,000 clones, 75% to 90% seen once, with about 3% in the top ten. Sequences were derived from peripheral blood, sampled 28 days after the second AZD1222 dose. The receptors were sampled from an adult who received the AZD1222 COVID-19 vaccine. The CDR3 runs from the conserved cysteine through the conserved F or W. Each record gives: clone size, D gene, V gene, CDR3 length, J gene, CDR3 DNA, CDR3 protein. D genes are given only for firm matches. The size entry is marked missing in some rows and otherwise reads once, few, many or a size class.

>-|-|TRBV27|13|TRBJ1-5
TGTGCCAGCAGTTTAACTCTCAATCAGCCCCAGCATTTT
CASSLTLNQPQHF
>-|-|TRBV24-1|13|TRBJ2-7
TGTGCCACCCAAAGACAGAGCTCCTACGAGCAGTACTTC
CATQRQSSYEQYF
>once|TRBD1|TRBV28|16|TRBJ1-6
TGTGCCAGCAGTTCCCCAACCGGGACAGATAATTCACCCCTCCACTTT
CASSSPTGTDNSPLHF
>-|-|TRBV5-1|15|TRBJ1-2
TGCGCCAGCAGCCCAGGGAGAGGTTCTAACTATGGCTACACCTTC
CASSPGRGSNYGYTF
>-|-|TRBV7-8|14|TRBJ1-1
TGTGCCAGCAGCTTAGGGGGGGTGAACACTGAAGCTTTCTTT
CASSLGGVNTEAFF
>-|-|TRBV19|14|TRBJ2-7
TGTGCCAGTAGTACTGGACAGCCGAACTACGAGCAGTACTTC
CASSTGQPNYEQYF
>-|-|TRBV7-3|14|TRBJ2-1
TGTGCCAGCAGCTTTGGGGGACGACGCAATGAGCAGTTCTTC
CASSFGGRRNEQFF
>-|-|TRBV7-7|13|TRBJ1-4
TGTGCCAGCAGCTTAGATTCTAACGAAAAACTGTTTTTT
CASSLDSNEKLFF
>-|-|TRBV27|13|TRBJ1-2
TGTGCCAGCAGTCAGGACGAAAACTATGGCTACACCTTC
CASSQDENYGYTF
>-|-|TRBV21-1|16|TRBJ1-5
TGTGCCAGCAGCAAAGCGCTCCCAGATAGCAATCAGCCCCAGCATTTT
CASSKALPDSNQPQHF
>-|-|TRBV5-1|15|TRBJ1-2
TGCGCCAGCAGCTTATCGCAGGGAATCAACTATGGCTACACCTTC
CASSLSQGINYGYTF
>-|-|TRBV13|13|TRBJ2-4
TGTGCCAGCAGATCTTCCGCGGTGGACATTCAGTACTTC
CASRSSAVDIQYF
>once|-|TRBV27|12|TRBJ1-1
TGTGCCAGCAGTAAAAAGACAGGAGAAGCTTTCTTT
CASSKKTGEAFF
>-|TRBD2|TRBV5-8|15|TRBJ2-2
TGTGCCAGCAGCCTTCGGGGGGGCGACACCGGGGAGCTGTTTTTT
CASSLRGGDTGELFF
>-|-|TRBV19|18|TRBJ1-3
TGTGCCAGTAGTATCCGTAAACAAATCAGCCGTTCTGGAAACACCATATATTTT
CASSIRKQISRSGNTIYF
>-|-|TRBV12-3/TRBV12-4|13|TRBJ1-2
TGTGCCAGCAGTTTAGAAGGGCAGTATGGCTACACCTTC
CASSLEGQYGYTF
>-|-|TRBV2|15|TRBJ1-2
TGTGCCAGCAGTGAATCGGCAGAAGCTAACTATGGCTACACCTTC
CASSESAEANYGYTF
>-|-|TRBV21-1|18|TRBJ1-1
TGTGCCAGCAGCAAAGCGCTTTGGGCGTTGGAAGGGGCCTCTGAAGCTTTCTTT
CASSKALWALEGASEAFF
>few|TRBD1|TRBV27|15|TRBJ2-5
TGTGCCAGCTCAACCGGGACAGGGTATCGGGAGACCCAGTACTTC
CASSTGTGYRETQYF
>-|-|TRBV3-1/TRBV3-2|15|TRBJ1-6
TGTGCCAGCAGCCCCCCGACAGCAAATAATTCACCCCTCCACTTT
CASSPPTANNSPLHF
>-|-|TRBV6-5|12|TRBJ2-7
TGTGCCAGCACCGACACTCGTTACGAGCAGTACTTC
CASTDTRYEQYF
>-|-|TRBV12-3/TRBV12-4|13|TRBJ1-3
TGTGCCAGCAGTCAGTCTCAAGGAAACACCATATATTTT
CASSQSQGNTIYF
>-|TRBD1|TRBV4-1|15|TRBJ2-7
TGCGCCAGCAGCCAAGACAGGACAGGGGGCTACGAGCAGTACTTC
CASSQDRTGGYEQYF
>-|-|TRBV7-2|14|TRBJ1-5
TGTGCCAGCAGCTCAGCAGGGTTCAATCAGCCCCAGCATTTT
CASSSAGFNQPQHF
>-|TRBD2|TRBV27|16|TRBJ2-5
TGTGCCAGCAGTTTGGGGACTAGCGGGAAGGGGGAGACCCAGTACTTC
CASSLGTSGKGETQYF